A single sample is the source of the 2 T cell receptor beta chains below, sequenced in a study of cytomegalovirus exposure and HLA in healthy donors. In the PCR, 60 Vbeta and 13 Jbeta primers were used. Some clones are missing from TCRdb's copy, which holds only in-frame ones; the method was immunoSEQ multiplex PCR. The repertoire holds about 140,000 clones, with nearly 85% as singletons. Source material: PBMCs. The origin of the receptors is a male donor in good health and CMV-seronegative.

This chain uses TRBV25-1 with TRBJ2-1; 7 nucleotides align to TRBD2. Unmatched junction bases numbered 12, after V lost 2 bases and J lost 5 bases. CDR1 and CDR2 (germline): MGHDK, SYGVNS. CDR3 length: 17 residues. This CDR3 reads CASSEELGGSVHNEQFF. CDR3 DNA sequence: TGTGCCAGCAGTGAAGAACTGGGGGGGTCCGTTCACAATGAGCAGTTCTTC.

The chain is built from TRBV19 and TRBJ2-7; 10 bases match TRBD1. Germline CDR1 and CDR2: LNHDA and SQIVND (reference sequence). J was trimmed by 4 bases and V by 7 bases; bases with no gene match: 7. This CDR3 is 14 amino acids long. The CDR3, as DNA: TGTGCCAGTACCCCGGGACAGGGGATGTACGAGCAGTACTTC. Its translation is CASTPGQGMYEQYF.